This T cell receptor (beta chain) was identified in a study of T cell responses to AZD1222 COVID-19 vaccine. Profiling relied on immunoSEQ multiplex PCR, and the TCRdb table lists in-frame clones only, not all of them. Found here are around 150,000 clones, more than 70% of them singletons; the top ten hold around 2%. CDR1 LGHDT and CDR2 YNNKEL come from the germline V gene (reference sequence). Germline trimming cut 1 base from V and 13 bases from J; bases unmatched to any gene: 5. The CDR3 totals 13 residues. This receptor was identified in an adult in good health. Sample: peripheral blood, taken on day 0 of AZD1222 vaccination. The J gene is TRBJ2-1, the V gene TRBV3-1 (or the pseudogene TRBV3-2), with 9 nucleotides matching TRBD2. This CDR3 reads CASSQARLAVQFF. The CDR3, as DNA: TGTGCCAGCAGCCAAGCCCGACTAGCGGTTCAGTTCTTC.